This is a list of T cell receptor beta chains from one sample in a study of blood T cell repertoires in COVID-19. TCRdb's copy holds only in-frame clones and misses some; the assay was immunoSEQ multiplex PCR. The sample holds a few hundred thousand clones, just over 90% seen once. Specimen: PBMCs or T cells enriched from blood (not recorded which). The receptors here all came from a woman aged 40 to 50 who had been exposed to COVID-19. CDR3s include the opening cysteine and the closing phenylalanine or tryptophan. A D gene is named only where the DNA matches it firmly. Clone size is shown for a subset of rows, as once, few, many or a class of expanded clone.

DNA: TGTGCCAGCAGTGAATTGGGGGGTAATGAAAAACTGTTTTTT
CDR3: CASSELGGNEKLFF
D: .
J: TRBJ1-4
V: TRBV2
size: .

DNA: TGTGCCAGCAGCTTGTTGCAGGGGGCTGAAGCTTTCTTT
CDR3: CASSLLQGAEAFF
D: TRBD1
J: TRBJ1-1
V: TRBV5-4
size: .

DNA: TGTGCCAGCAGTGGCGATCTGACAGGGGGCACAGGGGAGCTGTTTTTT
CDR3: CASSGDLTGGTGELFF
D: TRBD1
J: TRBJ2-2
V: TRBV25-1
size: .

DNA: TGTGCCAGCAGCCGTCGGATCATGGGCACCACAGATACGCAGTATTTT
CDR3: CASSRRIMGTTDTQYF
D: .
J: TRBJ2-3
V: TRBV3-1/TRBV3-2
size: once

DNA: TGCAGCGTTCGACAGGGCTATGGCTACACCTTC
CDR3: CSVRQGYGYTF
D: TRBD1
J: TRBJ1-2
V: TRBV29-1
size: .

DNA: TGTGCCAGCAGTGCATACTCTACCCTTAATCAGCCCCAGCATTTT
CDR3: CASSAYSTLNQPQHF
D: .
J: TRBJ1-5
V: TRBV2
size: .

DNA: TGTGCCACCAGTGTAGGGGCGAACACTGAAGCTTTCTTT
CDR3: CATSVGANTEAFF
D: .
J: TRBJ1-1
V: TRBV24-1
size: .

DNA: TGTGCCAGCAGCCCCCGCGGGAGGGTGACAGATACGCAGTATTTT
CDR3: CASSPRGRVTDTQYF
D: TRBD2
J: TRBJ2-3
V: TRBV7-2
size: .

DNA: TGTGCCAGCAGTTACTCCAGGACACGCATCCCCCTCGAGCAGTACTTC
CDR3: CASSYSRTRIPLEQYF
D: .
J: TRBJ2-7
V: TRBV6-5
size: .

DNA: TGCGCCAGCAGTGAGCACTTCGGGAACACTGAAGCTTTCTTT
CDR3: CASSEHFGNTEAFF
D: .
J: TRBJ1-1
V: TRBV10-1
size: .

DNA: TGTGCCAGCAGCCGAAGACAGGGGAAGGTCTACAATGAGCAGTTCTTC
CDR3: CASSRRQGKVYNEQFF
D: TRBD1
J: TRBJ2-1
V: TRBV27
size: .

DNA: TGTGCCAGCAGTTTACGTACAGGGAAGGCAGTCAATGAGCAGTTCTTC
CDR3: CASSLRTGKAVNEQFF
D: .
J: TRBJ2-1
V: TRBV27
size: .

DNA: TGCGCCAGCAGCGACGAGACAGGACGGAATGAAAAACTGTTTTTT
CDR3: CASSDETGRNEKLFF
D: .
J: TRBJ1-4
V: TRBV5-1
size: .

DNA: TGTGCCAGCAGTTACGGCAGGAACTATGGCTACACCTTC
CDR3: CASSYGRNYGYTF
D: .
J: TRBJ1-2
V: TRBV6-5
size: .

DNA: TGTGCCAGCGAGGCCGCCGGACTAGTCGGCAATGAGCAGTTCTTC
CDR3: CASEAAGLVGNEQFF
D: TRBD2
J: TRBJ2-1
V: TRBV25-1
size: .

DNA: TGTGCCAGCAGCTTAGCAGGGATCTCGTATAATTCACCCCTCCACTTT
CDR3: CASSLAGISYNSPLHF
D: .
J: TRBJ1-6
V: TRBV11-3
size: few

DNA: TGTGCCACCCGAGGACAGGGAGGCTATCAGCCCCAGCATTTT
CDR3: CATRGQGGYQPQHF
D: TRBD1
J: TRBJ1-5
V: TRBV15
size: .

DNA: TGTGCCAGCAGCCCCGGACAGGGGAGCGCTCAGCCCCAGCATTTT
CDR3: CASSPGQGSAQPQHF
D: TRBD1
J: TRBJ1-5
V: TRBV3-1/TRBV3-2
size: once

DNA: TGTGCCAGTAGTATGACAGGCACTCAGCCCCAGCATTTT
CDR3: CASSMTGTQPQHF
D: .
J: TRBJ1-5
V: TRBV19
size: few

DNA: TGTGCCATCAGTGACACAGGGAGTAATCAGCCCCAGCATTTT
CDR3: CAISDTGSNQPQHF
D: .
J: TRBJ1-5
V: TRBV10-3
size: few

DNA: TGTGCCAGCAGTTACTCCGGGACAGGGAATTTCTATGGCTACACCTTC
CDR3: CASSYSGTGNFYGYTF
D: TRBD1
J: TRBJ1-2
V: TRBV6-5
size: .